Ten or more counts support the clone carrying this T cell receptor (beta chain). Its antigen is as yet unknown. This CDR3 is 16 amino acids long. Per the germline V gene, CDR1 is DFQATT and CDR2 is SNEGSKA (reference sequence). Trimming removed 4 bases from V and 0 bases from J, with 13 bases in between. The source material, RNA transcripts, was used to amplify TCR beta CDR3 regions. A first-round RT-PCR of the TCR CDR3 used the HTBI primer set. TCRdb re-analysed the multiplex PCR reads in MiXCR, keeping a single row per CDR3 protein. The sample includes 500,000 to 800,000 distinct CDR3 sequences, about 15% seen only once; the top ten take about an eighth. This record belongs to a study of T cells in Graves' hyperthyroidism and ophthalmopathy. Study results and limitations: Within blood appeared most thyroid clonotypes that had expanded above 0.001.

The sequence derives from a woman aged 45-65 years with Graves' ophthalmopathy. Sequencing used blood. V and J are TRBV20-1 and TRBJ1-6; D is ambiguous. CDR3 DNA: TGCAGTGCTAAAGAAAGGCTAAACTCCTATAATTCACCCCTCCACTTT. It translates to CSAKERLNSYNSPLHF.